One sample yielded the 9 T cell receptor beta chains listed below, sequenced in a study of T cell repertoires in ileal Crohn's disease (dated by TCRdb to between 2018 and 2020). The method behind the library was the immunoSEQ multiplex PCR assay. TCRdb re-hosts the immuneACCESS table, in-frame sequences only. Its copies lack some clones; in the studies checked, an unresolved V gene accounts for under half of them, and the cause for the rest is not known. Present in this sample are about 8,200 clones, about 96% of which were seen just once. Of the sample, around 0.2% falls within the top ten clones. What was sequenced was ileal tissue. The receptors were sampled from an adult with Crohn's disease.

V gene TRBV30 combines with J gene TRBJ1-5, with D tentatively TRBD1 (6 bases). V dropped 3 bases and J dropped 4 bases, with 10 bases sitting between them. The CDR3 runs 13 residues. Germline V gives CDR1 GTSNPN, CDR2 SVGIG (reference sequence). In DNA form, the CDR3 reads TGTGCCTGGAGCACAGGACAGAATCAGCCCCAGCATTTT. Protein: CAWSTGQNQPQHF. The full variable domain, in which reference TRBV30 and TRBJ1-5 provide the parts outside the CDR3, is SQTIHQWPATLVQPVGSPLSLECTVEGTSNPNLYWYRQAAGRGLQLLFYSVGIGQISSEVPQNLSASRPQDRQFILSSKKLLLSDSGFYLCAWSTGQNQPQHFGDGTRLSIL.

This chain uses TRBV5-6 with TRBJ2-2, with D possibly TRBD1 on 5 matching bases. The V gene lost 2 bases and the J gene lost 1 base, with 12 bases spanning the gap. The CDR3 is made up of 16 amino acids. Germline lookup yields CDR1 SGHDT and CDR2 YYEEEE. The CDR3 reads CASSFLLTGNTGELFF. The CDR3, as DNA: TGTGCCAGCAGCTTCCTGCTAACAGGGAACACCGGGGAGCTGTTTTTT.

In DNA form, the CDR3 reads TGCGCCAGCAGCCAAGATCCTGGGGGCTGGGAAAACATTCAGTACTTC. This translates into CASSQDPGGWENIQYF. The J gene is TRBJ2-4, the V gene TRBV4-3; tentative D call: TRBD1 (6 bases). Germline values: CDR1 LGHNA, CDR2 YSLEER. This CDR3 region has 16 residues. With 0 bases removed from V and 5 bases from J, the gap between germline ends came to 14 bases.

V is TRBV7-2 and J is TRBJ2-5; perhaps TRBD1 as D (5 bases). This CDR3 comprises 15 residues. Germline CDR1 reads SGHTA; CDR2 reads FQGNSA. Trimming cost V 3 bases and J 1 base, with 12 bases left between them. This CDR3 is CASSFSDSPQETQYF. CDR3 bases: TGTGCCAGCAGCTTTAGTGACAGCCCCCAAGAGACCCAGTACTTC. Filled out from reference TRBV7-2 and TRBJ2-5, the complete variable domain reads GAGVSQSPSNKVTEKGKDVELRCDPISGHTALYWYRQSLGQGLEFLIYFQGNSAPDKSGLPSDRFSAERTGGSVSTLTIQRTQQEDSAVYLCASSFSDSPQETQYFGPGTRLLVL.

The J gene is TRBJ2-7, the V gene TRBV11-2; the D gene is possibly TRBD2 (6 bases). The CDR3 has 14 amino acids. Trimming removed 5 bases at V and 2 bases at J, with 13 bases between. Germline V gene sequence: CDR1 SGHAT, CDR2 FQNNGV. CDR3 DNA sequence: TGTGCCAGCAGCCCGGGACTTGGGACCTACGAGCAGTACTTC. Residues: CASSPGLGTYEQYF.

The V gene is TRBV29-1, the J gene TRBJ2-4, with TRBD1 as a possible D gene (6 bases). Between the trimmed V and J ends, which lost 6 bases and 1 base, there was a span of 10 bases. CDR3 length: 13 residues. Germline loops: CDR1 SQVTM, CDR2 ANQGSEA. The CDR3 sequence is CSVSTGAKNIQYF. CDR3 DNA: TGCAGCGTCAGTACAGGGGCCAAAAACATTCAGTACTTC.

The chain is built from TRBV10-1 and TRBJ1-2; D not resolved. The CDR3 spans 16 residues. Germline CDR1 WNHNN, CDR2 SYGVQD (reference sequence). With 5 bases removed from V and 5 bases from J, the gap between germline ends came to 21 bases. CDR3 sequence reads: CASSKDRPRGRYGYTF. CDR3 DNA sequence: TGCGCCAGCAGTAAGGATCGACCCCGAGGGAGGTATGGCTACACCTTC.

The CDR3: CASSLMRGANNEQFF. The DNA of the CDR3 is TGTGCCAGCAGCTTAATGCGGGGGGCAAACAATGAGCAGTTCTTC. V is TRBV7-2 and J is TRBJ2-1; TRBD2 aligns across 8 bases. This CDR3 region has 15 residues. Germline trimming cut 2 bases from V and 5 bases from J; bases unmatched to any gene: 5. Germline values: CDR1 SGHTA, CDR2 FQGNSA.

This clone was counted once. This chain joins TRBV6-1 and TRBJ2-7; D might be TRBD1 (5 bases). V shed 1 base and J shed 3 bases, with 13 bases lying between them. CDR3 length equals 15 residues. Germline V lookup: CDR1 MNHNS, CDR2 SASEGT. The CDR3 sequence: CASSEGQGTFYEQYF. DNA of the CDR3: TGTGCCAGCAGTGAAGGGCAGGGTACCTTCTACGAGCAGTACTTC.